This TCR beta chain was recorded in a study of blood T cell repertoires in COVID-19. Germline loops: CDR1 LGHNA, CDR2 YSLEER. The V end lost 4 bases, the J end lost 3 bases, and 15 bases lay between the germline ends. CDR3 length: 15 residues. Per the authors' pipeline: The authors estimated nucleated cell counts from reference gene primer amplification. Measured with immunoSEQ multiplex PCR; TCRdb has only the in-frame clones, and not every one. Clone size and V and J calls were adopted from that table, with D and trimming inferred from the DNA. The data show about 340,000 clones, approximately 92% seen once. Enrollees, about 18 to 89 years old, lived in 20 to 25 US areas. Donors were grouped by their self-reported clinical history.

Sequencing was carried out using PBMCs or T cells enriched from blood (not recorded which). This chain connects TRBV4-3 to TRBJ1-1, with D unclear. The TCR originated in a woman aged 30 to 39 who had recovered from COVID-19. The CDR3, as DNA: TGCGCCAGCAGCCTAAGATTGGGGAGGTACACTGAAGCTTTCTTT. This gives the protein CASSLRLGRYTEAFF.